These 8 T cell receptor beta chains were sequenced from one sample in a study of T-cell memory formation after mild COVID-19. TCRdb processed the 5' RACE reads anew with MiXCR; each CDR3 protein has one entry. Here the sample spans almost 350,000 distinct CDR3 sequences, roughly 19% being singletons. The specimen sequenced was PBMCs or a T cell subset sorted from them (not recorded which). These receptors were taken from a man between 18 and 35 years old who had mild COVID-19 (a few samples of this study predate the infection). Cell type and time point are not known.

This clonotype was seen more than once but under ten times. This chain links TRBV7-2 with TRBJ1-2; 9 nucleotides line up with TRBD1. The CDR3 is 17 amino acids. CDR1 and CDR2 from the germline V gene are SGHTA and FQGNSA. With V trimmed by 1 base and J by 5 bases, 11 bases remained unmatched. The CDR3 DNA is TGTGCCAGCAGCTTAGGTTCCCCCGGGACAGGGTCTTATGGCTACACCTTC. Amino acid sequence: CASSLGSPGTGSYGYTF.

CDR3 in DNA: TGTGCCAGCTCTCCGAACCTGGAGGGACTTAACACCGGGGAGCTGTTTTTT. Protein product: CASSPNLEGLNTGELFF. The chain links TRBV18 to TRBJ2-2; D might be TRBD2 (6 bases). The CDR3 sequence is 17 residues long. Germline CDR1 reads KGHSH; CDR2 reads LQKENI. V was cut by 6 bases and J by 2 bases, with 19 bases left in between.

The table lists this clonotype with a few counts. This rearrangement joins TRBV6-2 or TRBV6-3 to TRBJ2-1; 8 bases match TRBD2. The ends lost 4 bases at V and 9 bases at J; junction bases unmatched: 8. There are 14 residues in the CDR3. Germline V gives CDR1 MNHEY, CDR2 SVGEGT. CDR3 residues: CASSFGGGPGEQFF. CDR3 nucleotides: TGTGCCAGCAGTTTCGGGGGGGGGCCAGGTGAGCAGTTCTTC.

This clonotype was picked up a small number of times. The rearrangement links TRBV6-1 to TRBJ2-7, with TRBD1 matching over 8 bases. Germline V gives CDR1 MNHNS, CDR2 SASEGT. V lost 5 bases and J lost 0; bases outside the gene matches: 6. The CDR3 has 15 amino acids. CDR3 sequence reads: CASSSRGTGSYEQYF. The DNA for the CDR3 is TGTGCCAGCAGTTCTCGCGGGACAGGCTCCTACGAGCAGTACTTC.

The chain carries TRBV7-9 and TRBJ2-5, with 8 bases matching TRBD2. The germline CDR1 and CDR2 sequences are SEHNR and FQNEAQ (reference sequence). The CDR3 consists of 15 residues. V shed 1 base and J 9 bases; nucleotides not matched to a gene: 10. CDR3 in amino acids: CASSLVLAGPNAQYF. The CDR3, as DNA: TGTGCCAGCAGCTTAGTCCTAGCGGGCCCTAACGCCCAGTACTTC.

V usage is TRBV9 and J usage is TRBJ2-4; D is possibly TRBD2 (5 bases). With 0 bases removed from V and 0 bases from J, the gap between germline ends came to 13 bases. In germline, CDR1 is SGDLS, CDR2 YYNGEE. The CDR3 runs 17 residues. The CDR3 DNA reads TGTGCCAGCAGCGTAGGACCGGCTGGACTAGCCAAAAACATTCAGTACTTC. The encoded protein is CASSVGPAGLAKNIQYF.

J is TRBJ1-3 and V is TRBV14; TRBD1 might be the D (5 bases). From germline, CDR1 is SGHDN and CDR2 FVKESK. CDR3 size: 15 residues. Trimming pared 6 bases from V and 4 bases from J, leaving 16 bases between. The DNA of the CDR3 is TGTGCCAGCAGTCTCCCGGGAGGGGCAGGAAACACCATATATTTT. Translation: CASSLPGGAGNTIYF.

This clonotype occurred many times. V and J are TRBV20-1 and TRBJ1-1; D remains ambiguous. The CDR3 runs 12 residues. Trimming stripped 0 bases from V and 5 bases from J, with 7 bases between. Per germline, CDR1 DFQATT and CDR2 SNEGSKA (reference sequence). The CDR3 DNA reads as TGCAGTGCTAGAGAAGGGTGGACTGAAGCTTTCTTT. Its protein product is CSAREGWTEAFF.